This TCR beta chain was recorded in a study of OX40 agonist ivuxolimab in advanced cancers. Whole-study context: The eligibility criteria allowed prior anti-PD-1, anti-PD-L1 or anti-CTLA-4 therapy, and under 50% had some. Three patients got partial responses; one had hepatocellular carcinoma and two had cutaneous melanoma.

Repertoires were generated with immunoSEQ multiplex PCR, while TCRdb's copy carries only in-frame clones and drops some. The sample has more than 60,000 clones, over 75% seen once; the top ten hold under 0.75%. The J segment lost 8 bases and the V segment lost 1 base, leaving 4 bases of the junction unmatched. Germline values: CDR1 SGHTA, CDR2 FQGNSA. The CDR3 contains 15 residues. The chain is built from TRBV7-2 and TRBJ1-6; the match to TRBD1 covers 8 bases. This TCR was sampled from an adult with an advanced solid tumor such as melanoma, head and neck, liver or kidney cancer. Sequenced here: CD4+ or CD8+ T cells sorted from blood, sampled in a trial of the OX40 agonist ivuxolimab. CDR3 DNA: TGTGCCAGCAGCTTAGGCCAGGGGGCTGATTCACCCCTCCACTTT. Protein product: CASSLGQGADSPLHF.